One and the same sample provided the 8 T cell receptor beta chains below, sequenced in a study of blood T cell repertoires in COVID-19. TCRdb's copy holds only in-frame clones and misses some; the assay was immunoSEQ multiplex PCR. The sample lists around 290,000 clones; 85% to 90% were seen once. Sequencing input: peripheral blood. The receptors shown here come from a middle-aged man with acute or convalescent COVID-19.

This chain joins TRBV9 and TRBJ1-1; D ambiguous. Per germline, CDR1 SGDLS and CDR2 YYNGEE. V was pared by 4 bases and J by 5 bases, with 12 bases between. CDR3 length: 13 amino acids. The DNA of the CDR3 is TGTGCCAGCAGCTCTGTAACGGGTACTGAAGCTTTCTTT. Amino acids: CASSSVTGTEAFF.

For the CDR3, the DNA is TGTGCCAGCAGCTTATTAAACTTCCACACCGGGGAGCTGTTTTTT. Its protein is CASSLLNFHTGELFF. The chain carries TRBV7-2 and TRBJ2-2; the D is unclear. The CDR3 length is 15 residues. CDR1 and CDR2 (germline): SGHTA, FQGNSA. V was trimmed by 2 bases and J by 3 bases, leaving 10 bases between them.

The J gene is TRBJ2-7, the V gene TRBV27; D ambiguous. The germline V gene has CDR1 MNHEY and CDR2 SMNVEV (reference sequence). Trimming removed 2 bases from V and 1 base from J, with 6 bases in between. This CDR3 spans 13 amino acids. The CDR3 protein is CASSLTYSYEQYF. CDR3 DNA: TGTGCCAGCAGTTTAACCTATTCCTACGAGCAGTACTTC.

The rearrangement uses TRBV18 and TRBJ2-1; D remains unclear. The CDR3 extends over 14 amino acids. Germline assignment: CDR1 KGHSH and CDR2 LQKENI. Trimming left V 3 bases short and J 7 bases short, with 13 bases between. Here the CDR3 reads CASSPGAALNEQFF. CDR3 nucleotide sequence: TGTGCCAGCTCACCGGGCGCTGCCCTAAATGAGCAGTTCTTC.

The chain has TRBV5-1 and TRBJ1-1; D is ambiguous. CDR3 length: 14 residues. The V end lost 0 bases, the J end lost 6 bases, and 12 bases lay between the germline ends. Germline V gene sequence: CDR1 SGHRS, CDR2 YFSETQ. CDR3 loop: CASSLGGVVSEAFF. CDR3 bases: TGCGCCAGCAGCTTGGGCGGGGTCGTCTCTGAAGCTTTCTTT. The full variable domain, in which reference TRBV5-1 and TRBJ1-1 provide the parts outside the CDR3, is KAGVTQTPRYLIKTRGQQVTLSCSPISGHRSVSWYQQTPGQGLQFLFEYFSETQRNKGNFPGRFSGRQFSNSRSEMNVSTLELGDSALYLCASSLGGVVSEAFFGQGTRLTVV.

Comment on this clone: Additional DNA sequences in this sample encode the identical CDR3. This sequence joins TRBV5-1 and TRBJ1-1, with D tentatively TRBD1 (6 bases). The germline V gene encodes CDR1 SGHRS and CDR2 YFSETQ. V was clipped by 0 bases and J by 4 bases, with 10 bases between them. This CDR3 has 14 residues. CDR3 loop: CASSLGGPGTEAFF. CDR3 nucleotide sequence: TGCGCCAGCAGCTTGGGGGGGCCTGGCACTGAAGCTTTCTTT.

This CDR3 is CASSRSTEGGYGYTF. Written as DNA, the CDR3 is TGTGCCAGCAGCCGTTCAACGGAAGGGGGTTATGGCTACACCTTC. The gene calls are TRBV6-5 and TRBJ1-2; a weak D match, TRBD1 (6 bases). Trimming left V 6 bases short and J 5 bases short, with 19 bases between. The CDR3 totals 15 residues. CDR1 MNHEY and CDR2 SVGAGI come from the germline V gene.

The V and J genes are TRBV9 and TRBJ2-4, with D possibly matching TRBD2 (6 bases). The V gene's germline CDR1 is SGDLS and CDR2 YYNGEE. The ends were cut back, 4 bases at V and 0 bases at J, with 11 bases in the middle. This CDR3 has 15 residues. The CDR3 DNA follows: TGTGCCAGCAGCCCAGGAGGGGTAGCCAAAAACATTCAGTACTTC. Its translation is CASSPGGVAKNIQYF.